This TCR beta chain was documented in a study of metastatic and nonmetastatic thyroid tumors. Overall study: Blood and tumor or nodule tissue repertoires from malignant and benign thyroid patients were compared. General observations from the study: Across blood and tumor, TCR beta diversity in malignant thyroid tumors was reportedly significantly higher than in benign nodules.

This clone is labeled as medium-sized. Antigen unknown. With 3 bases removed from V and 3 bases from J, the gap between germline ends came to 11 bases. Germline loops: CDR1 MDHEN, CDR2 SYDVKM. The CDR3 has 15 amino acids. Authors' analysis steps: CDR3 was compared across clinicopathological groups, and the resulting differences were used to build a distant-metastasis classifier for papillary thyroid cancer. TCRdb redid the clone calls on the PCR reads using MiXCR. These V and J calls originate from TCRdb's pipeline instead of the authors' own analysis. The sample shows 25,000 to 30,000 clones, roughly 3.7% of them seen only once. Among the patients, none had received any treatment before thyroid surgery.

The sequenced material came from blood. The chain joins TRBV28 to TRBJ2-2, with no clear D. The source of this sequence is a male donor with papillary thyroid cancer or a benign thyroid nodule (not recorded which). Some clones in this sample may be carry-over from other donors' samples. CDR3 residues: CASSFNRRDTGELFF. In DNA, the CDR3 is TGTGCCAGCAGTTTCAATAGAAGGGACACCGGGGAGCTGTTTTTT.